This T cell receptor beta chain originates from a study of CD8 T cells in Susac syndrome. The CDR3 contains 15 residues. Germline loops: CDR1 SGHRS, CDR2 YFSETQ. The ends were cut back, 0 bases at V and 5 bases at J, with 11 bases in the middle. The RNA, roughly 0.5 to 1 ug, was put through reverse transcription using random hexamers. With immunoSEQ multiplex PCR, TCR beta CDR3 was amplified across 54 Vbeta and 13 Jbeta. TCRdb reprocessed the immunoSEQ multiplex PCR reads via MiXCR and lists one record per CDR3 protein. The table has 74,000 or so distinct CDR3 sequences, under 95% seen once. FACS enriched CD8+ TEMRA cells, while bulk CD8+ and CD4+ were negatively isolated.

Sequenced: CD4+ T cells from PBMCs. The sequence was collected from a human donor with Susac syndrome. The chain carries TRBV5-1 and TRBJ2-2; D is undetermined. This CDR3 is CASSLGATETGELFF. DNA for the CDR3: TGCGCCAGCAGCTTGGGGGCGACTGAGACCGGGGAGCTGTTTTTT.